The 12 T cell receptor beta chains listed next were all sequenced from one sample in a study of shared clonotypes between healthy human individuals. Sequencing used immunoSEQ multiplex PCR; TCRdb keeps in-frame clones, though not all of them. This sample has around 2.1 million clones, with about 92% found just once. Terminally differentiated effector memory CD45RA+ cells were excluded by CCR7 positive selection of CD45RO-negative cells. The sample was naive CD8+ T cells from PBMCs. The source of these receptors is a man between 18 and 29 years old in good health. Some clones in this sample may be carry-over from other donors' samples.

This clone came up once. This rearrangement joins TRBV27 to TRBJ2-3; 14 nucleotides line up with TRBD2. The CDR3 totals 15 residues. Per the germline V gene, CDR1 is MNHEY and CDR2 is SMNVEV (reference sequence). The trim removed 4 bases at V and 6 bases at J, leaving 3 bases unmatched. The CDR3 DNA is TGTGCCAGCAGTTCCCGGACTAGCGGGAGGGATACGCAGTATTTT. Its translation: CASSSRTSGRDTQYF.

The chain employs TRBV6-4 and TRBJ1-1; D is undetermined. The CDR3 has 14 amino acids. Trimming removed 8 bases at V and 5 bases at J, with 18 bases between. Germline V gene sequence: CDR1 MRHNA, CDR2 SNTAGT. The CDR3 nucleotides read TGTGCCAGCGTAAATAAAGCGCTGGTGACTGAAGCTTTCTTT. This encodes CASVNKALVTEAFF.

CDR3 region: CASRSRTSNQPQHF. Here the CDR3 DNA reads TGTGCCAGCCGTAGTCGTACGAGCAATCAGCCCCAGCATTTT. V is TRBV5-6 and J is TRBJ1-5, with D uncertain. Germline V gene sequence: CDR1 SGHDT, CDR2 YYEEEE. V gave up 7 bases and J gave up 1 base, with 12 bases separating them. The CDR3 length is 14 residues.

The gene calls are TRBV10-1 and TRBJ2-2; 8 bases are a match to TRBD2. Per germline, CDR1 WNHNN and CDR2 SYGVQD (reference sequence). The junction had 9 bases not matched to a gene; V was cut back by 8 bases and J by 4 bases. The CDR3 is 15 residues long. The CDR3 DNA reads as TGCGCCAGCTCTTCCAGCGGGAGTGCCACCGGGGAGCTGTTTTTT. Its translation: CASSSSGSATGELFF.

V is TRBV27 and J is TRBJ2-7; perhaps D is TRBD1 or TRBD2 (5 bases each). The V end lost 2 bases, the J end lost 3 bases, and 11 bases lay between the germline ends. The germline V gene encodes CDR1 MNHEY and CDR2 SMNVEV (reference sequence). The CDR3 length is 14 residues. Here the CDR3 reads CASSLVRDGYEQYF. DNA for the CDR3: TGTGCCAGCAGTTTAGTCCGGGACGGCTACGAGCAGTACTTC.

The chain employs TRBV5-6 and TRBJ2-7; the D gene is possibly TRBD1 (5 bases). Trimming stripped 4 bases from V and 2 bases from J, with 10 bases between. CDR1 and CDR2 (germline): SGHDT, YYEEEE. This CDR3 comprises 13 residues. CDR3 nucleotide sequence: TGTGCCAGCAGCAGGGGTACCGCCTACGAGCAGTACTTC. Translated: CASSRGTAYEQYF.

The V call is TRBV13, the J call TRBJ1-1, with 11 bases aligning to TRBD1. This CDR3 has 17 amino acids. CDR1 is PRHDT, CDR2 FYEKMQ, per germline (reference sequence). The J segment lost 3 bases and the V segment lost 5 bases, leaving 11 bases of the junction unmatched. In nucleotides, the CDR3 is TGTGCCAGCAGCCCCTTCGGGGACAGGGGGATTGACACTGAAGCTTTCTTT. As protein: CASSPFGDRGIDTEAFF.

This chain joins TRBV5-4 and TRBJ2-7, with 9 bases fitting TRBD2. In germline, CDR1 is SGHNT, CDR2 YYREEE (reference sequence). The CDR3 totals 15 residues. V dropped 0 bases and J dropped 2; count of bases not matched to a gene: 3. The CDR3 loop reads CASSLGRGGAYEQYF. The CDR3 DNA follows: TGTGCCAGCAGCTTGGGTCGCGGGGGGGCCTACGAGCAGTACTTC.

The rearrangement joins TRBV7-8 to TRBJ1-1, with no clear D. Germline V gene lookup returns CDR1 SGHVS and CDR2 FQNEAQ. The CDR3 covers 17 residues. V was clipped by 0 bases and J by 3 bases, with 17 bases between them. The CDR3 spells CASSLAPFVGKDTEAFF. The CDR3 region has the DNA TGTGCCAGCAGCTTAGCACCGTTTGTAGGGAAGGACACTGAAGCTTTCTTT.

V is TRBV5-5 and J is TRBJ1-1; unclear D gene. V lost 3 bases and J lost 9, with 12 bases in between. Germline V lookup: CDR1 SGHKS, CDR2 YYEKEE (reference sequence). The CDR3 runs to 12 residues. In DNA form, the CDR3 reads TGTGCCAGCAGCTCCCCCGCGTCTCAAGCTTTCTTT. The encoded protein is CASSSPASQAFF.

This clone came up once. The V call is TRBV5-1, the J call TRBJ1-4; unclear D gene. Trimming took off 3 bases at V and 6 bases at J, with 21 bases between the two ends. Germline values: CDR1 SGHRS, CDR2 YFSETQ. This CDR3 is 17 amino acids long. This CDR3 is CASSSVEEKFGDEKLFF. CDR3 nucleotides: TGCGCCAGCAGCTCGGTGGAGGAGAAGTTCGGCGATGAAAAACTGTTTTTT.

The genes are TRBV7-2 and TRBJ2-7, with D tentatively TRBD1 (6 bases). V lost 5 bases and J 0 bases, leaving 17 bases between the germline ends. Germline-derived CDR1 and CDR2 are SGHTA and FQGNSA. This CDR3 is built from 16 residues. CDR3 nucleotide sequence: TGTGCCAGCAGCGGCGGACCGGGACACAGCTCCTACGAGCAGTACTTC. Its translation: CASSGGPGHSSYEQYF.